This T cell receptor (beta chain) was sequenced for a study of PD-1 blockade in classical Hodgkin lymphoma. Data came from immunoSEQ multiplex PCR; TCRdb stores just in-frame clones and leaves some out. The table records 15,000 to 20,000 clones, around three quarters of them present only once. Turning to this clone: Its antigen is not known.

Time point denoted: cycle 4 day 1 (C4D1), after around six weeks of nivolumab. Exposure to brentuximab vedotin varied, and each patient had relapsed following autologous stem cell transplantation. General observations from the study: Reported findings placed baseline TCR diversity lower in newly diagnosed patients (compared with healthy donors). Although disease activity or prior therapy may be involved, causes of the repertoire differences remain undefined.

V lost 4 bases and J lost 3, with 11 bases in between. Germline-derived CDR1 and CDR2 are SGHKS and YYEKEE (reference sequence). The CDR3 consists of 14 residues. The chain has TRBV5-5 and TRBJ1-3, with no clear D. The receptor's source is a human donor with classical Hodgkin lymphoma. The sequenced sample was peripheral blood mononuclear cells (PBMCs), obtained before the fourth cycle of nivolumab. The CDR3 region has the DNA TGTGCCAGCAGCCCCCTAGGGAGTGGAAACACCATATATTTT. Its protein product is CASSPLGSGNTIYF.